What follows are 11 T cell receptor beta chains derived from one specimen sequenced in a study of cytomegalovirus exposure and HLA in healthy donors (dated by TCRdb to the late 2010s). The library was produced with the immunoSEQ multiplex PCR assay. A mixture of 60 forward primers for TCR Vbeta segments and 13 reverse primers for TCR Jbeta segments was used in the multiplex PCR. This is the immuneACCESS table as TCRdb keeps it, with only in-frame sequences that have V and J called. A part of the clones is gone; compared with another copy, unresolved V genes explain less than half, and the rest is unexplained. Present in this sample are 150,000 to 200,000 clones, 75% to 90% of which were seen just once. Clones ranked in the top ten supply 1% to 1.4% of the sample. Sequenced: PBMCs. All receptors derive from a boy under 10 years old in good health and CMV-seronegative.

The chain couples TRBV5-1 to TRBJ1-1; D uncertain. Germline values: CDR1 SGHRS, CDR2 YFSETQ. V was trimmed by 0 bases and J by 1 base, leaving 10 bases between them. This CDR3 has 15 residues. The CDR3 sequence: CASSLDPAGNTEAFF. The CDR3 DNA sequence: TGCGCCAGCAGCTTGGACCCCGCCGGGAACACTGAAGCTTTCTTT.

The chain's CDR3 is CASSFGGQITDTQYF. The DNA for the CDR3 is TGCGCCAGCAGCTTTGGGGGACAGATCACAGATACGCAGTATTTT. V usage is TRBV5-1 and J usage is TRBJ2-3; 7 nucleotides agree with TRBD1. The CDR3 is 15 residues long. From germline, CDR1 is SGHRS and CDR2 YFSETQ. V gave up 2 bases and J gave up 2 bases; unmatched junction bases: 5.

With regard to this clone: The CDR3 end shows no conserved phenylalanine or tryptophan, and so a read error is likely. This chain links TRBV28 with TRBJ1-2; D is perhaps TRBD1 (6 bases). Trimming took 2 bases from V and 3 from J, leaving 13 bases between them. Germline CDR1 and CDR2: MDHEN and SYDVKM. The length of the CDR3 is 15 residues. The CDR3 region is CASSLTQGTDYGYTL. DNA for the CDR3: TGTGCCAGCAGTTTAACACAGGGTACAGACTATGGCTACACCCTC.

The rearrangement joins TRBV6-5 to TRBJ2-3; 8 positions agree with TRBD2. The germline gives CDR1 MNHEY, CDR2 SVGAGI. V gave up 4 bases and J gave up 1 base; unmatched junction bases: 4. This CDR3 comprises 15 residues. CDR3 nucleotide sequence: TGTGCCAGCAGTTGGACTAGCCCTCGCACAGATACGCAGTATTTT. Its protein product is CASSWTSPRTDTQYF.

The chain carries TRBV7-3 and TRBJ2-3; 8 bases are a match to TRBD2. Germline V gene lookup returns CDR1 SGHTA and CDR2 FQGTGA. The CDR3 has 16 amino acids. V shed 5 bases and J 1 base; nucleotides not matched to a gene: 8. The CDR3 DNA reads as TGTGCCAGCAGCCGTTCGGGGGGGTTGGGCACAGATACGCAGTATTTT. Its translation: CASSRSGGLGTDTQYF.

The chain has TRBV6-1 and TRBJ2-7, with TRBD2 matching over 8 bases. The CDR3 loop spans 14 amino acids. Germline trimming cut 5 bases from V and 6 bases from J; bases unmatched to any gene: 9. Germline CDR1 MNHNS, CDR2 SASEGT. Written as DNA, the CDR3 is TGTGCCAGCAGTCCCCCCGGGACTAGTGGCGAGCAGTACTTC. It yields the protein CASSPPGTSGEQYF.

In the case of this clone: Other DNA sequences in this sample translate to the same CDR3. This rearrangement joins TRBV30 to TRBJ2-5, with 8 nucleotides matching TRBD1. This CDR3 has 12 amino acids. V lost 4 bases to trimming and J lost 5 bases; unmatched junction nucleotides: 3. CDR1 GTSNPN and CDR2 SVGIG come from the germline V gene (reference sequence). This CDR3 is CAWTGGSETQYF. In DNA form, the CDR3 reads TGTGCCTGGACAGGGGGCAGTGAGACCCAGTACTTC.

This clone turned up a few times. The CDR3 spells CAWAWTGSQNTIYF. In DNA form, the CDR3 reads TGTGCCTGGGCTTGGACAGGGAGCCAAAACACCATATATTTT. The rearrangement joins TRBV30 to TRBJ1-3; 8 nucleotides match TRBD1. The CDR3 extends over 14 amino acids. Germline V lookup: CDR1 GTSNPN, CDR2 SVGIG (reference sequence). V lost 5 bases to trimming and J lost 6 bases; unmatched junction nucleotides: 9.

V usage is TRBV19 and J usage is TRBJ2-7, with 7 bases fitting TRBD1. CDR1 and CDR2 from the germline V gene are LNHDA and SQIVND (reference sequence). With 5 bases clipped from V and 6 bases from J, the junction kept 7 bases outside the gene matches. The CDR3 spans 13 residues. The CDR3: CASSVNRGGEQYF. CDR3 DNA: TGTGCCAGTAGTGTTAACAGGGGCGGCGAGCAGTACTTC.

V and J are TRBV30 and TRBJ1-5; 10 bases map to TRBD1. This CDR3 has 13 amino acids. The germline gives CDR1 GTSNPN, CDR2 SVGIG (reference sequence). The V segment lost 5 bases and the J segment 4 bases; nucleotides outside the gene matches: 2. The CDR3 region is CAWGGQGNQPQHF. The CDR3 coding sequence is TGTGCCTGGGGGGGACAGGGGAATCAGCCCCAGCATTTT. The full variable domain, with the rest looked up from reference TRBV30 and TRBJ1-5, is SQTIHQWPATLVQPVGSPLSLECTVEGTSNPNLYWYRQAAGRGLQLLFYSVGIGQISSEVPQNLSASRPQDRQFILSSKKLLLSDSGFYLCAWGGQGNQPQHFGDGTRLSIL.

The V and J genes are TRBV6-5 and TRBJ2-7; 7 bases are shared with TRBD1. V was clipped by 5 bases and J by 1 base; unmatched bases: 5. The length of the CDR3 is 14 residues. In germline, CDR1 is MNHEY, CDR2 SVGAGI. CDR3 amino acids: CASSPQGPSYEQYF. The CDR3 region has the DNA TGTGCCAGCAGTCCACAGGGGCCGTCCTACGAGCAGTACTTC.